A selection of T cell receptor beta chains follows, all from one sample in a study of CD8+CD57+ T cells in acquired aplastic anemia. MiXCR was run by TCRdb on the reads, yielding one entry per CDR3 protein. The table shows over 250,000 distinct CDR3 sequences, with 56% occurring only once. Sample: sorted CD4+, CD8+, or CD8+CD57+ T cells (not recorded which) from PBMCs. The receptors shown here come from a human donor with aplastic anemia. Both conserved end residues are part of each CDR3. A D gene is named only where the DNA matches it firmly. For some rows the clone size is stated as once, few or many, or as a class when expanded; others skip it.

size	J	V	D	DNA	CDR3
NA	TRBJ2-7	TRBV2	NA	TGTGCCAGCAGAACCAGGGGAGTCACCTACGAGCAGTACTTC	CASRTRGVTYEQYF
many	TRBJ1-1	TRBV5-1	TRBD1	TGCGCCAGCAGCCCAGGACAGGGGGCTTGGACTGAAGCTTTCTTT	CASSPGQGAWTEAFF
NA	TRBJ2-7	TRBV7-2	NA	NA	CASSFGPGGYEQYF
NA	TRBJ2-7	TRBV7-9	NA	TGTGCCAGCAGCATATCGGCCGTGAGCTCCTACGAGCAGTACTTC	CASSISAVSSYEQYF
many	TRBJ2-3	TRBV20-1	NA	TGCAGTGCTAGAGGTCTGGCAGGATCAGATACGCAGTATTTT	CSARGLAGSDTQYF
NA	TRBJ1-6	TRBV19	TRBD1	TGTGCCAGTAGTATCACCGGGACAGGGAATTCAGCCCTCCACTTT	CASSITGTGNSALHF
NA	TRBJ2-7	TRBV19	NA	TGTGCCAGTAGTCCGGTGGCAGGGGTACACGAGCAGTACTTC	CASSPVAGVHEQYF
once	TRBJ2-7	TRBV19	TRBD1	TGTGCCAGTAGTTCACCAGGACAGGGTCAACCCTACGAGCAGTACTTC	CASSSPGQGQPYEQYF
NA	TRBJ1-2	TRBV20-1	TRBD1	TGCAGTGCTAGAGGACGGTCGGGACAGAGATTACACTATGGCTACACCTTC	CSARGRSGQRLHYGYTF
NA	TRBJ1-5	TRBV12-3/TRBV12-4	TRBD1	TGTGCCAGCTCTCTACCGGGACAGGGGATGATTGGGTCCCAGCATTTT	CASSLPGQGMIGSQHF
once	TRBJ1-2	TRBV19	TRBD1	TGTGCCAGTAGTATCACGGGACAGCAGCAGGGTGGCTACACCTTC	CASSITGQQQGGYTF
NA	TRBJ2-7	TRBV20-1	NA	TGCAGTGCTAGAGATTTAGCGCAGGACCCCTCCTACGAGCAGTACTTC	CSARDLAQDPSYEQYF
NA	TRBJ2-5	TRBV7-7	TRBD1	TGTGCCAGCAGCCCGGACAGGGGCGAGACCCAGTACTTC	CASSPDRGETQYF
NA	TRBJ1-5	TRBV20-1	NA	TGCAGTGCTAGCCCGGGGGTCGGCAATCAGCCCCAGCATTTT	CSASPGVGNQPQHF
NA	TRBJ1-1	TRBV2	NA	TGTGCCAGCATCCCGCAGTATGAAGCTTTCTTT	CASIPQYEAFF
NA	TRBJ2-7	TRBV15	TRBD1	TGTGCCACCAGCATTAGACAGGGAGAATACGAGCAGTACTTC	CATSIRQGEYEQYF
NA	TRBJ2-5	TRBV7-9	TRBD2	TGTGCCAGCAGCTCAGTGGGGCCAGCGGGACCGGGAACGGGAGAGACCCAGTACTTC	CASSSVGPAGPGTGETQYF
few	TRBJ2-5	TRBV7-2	NA	TGTGCCAGCAGCTTAGGACTACGGCAAGAGACCCAGTACTTC	CASSLGLRQETQYF
NA	TRBJ1-6	TRBV20-1	TRBD1	TGCAGTGCTAGATCCCCGGGACAGGCCAATTCACCCCTCCACTTT	CSARSPGQANSPLHF
few	TRBJ1-2	TRBV2	NA	TGTGCCAGCAGTGTAAACAGCTATGGCTACACCTTC	CASSVNSYGYTF
few	TRBJ2-3	TRBV27	NA	TGTGCCAGCAGTTTCTTTCGGGCTAGCACAGATACGCAGTATTTT	CASSFFRASTDTQYF
many	TRBJ2-3	TRBV5-1	TRBD2	TGCGCCAGCAGCTTGGAGCGGGGGGGCAGGACAGATACGCAGTATTTT	CASSLERGGRTDTQYF
NA	TRBJ1-1	TRBV5-1	TRBD1	TGCGCCAGCAGCTCGAATAGACAGGGAATGAACACTGAAGCTTTCTTT	CASSSNRQGMNTEAFF
NA	TRBJ1-6	TRBV12-5	NA	TGTGCTAGTGGTTTGTACAACTCCTATAATTCACCCCTCCACTTT	CASGLYNSYNSPLHF
NA	TRBJ2-7	TRBV24-1	TRBD2	TGTGCCAGCAGTTTTCACGGGACTAGCGGGGGCAGCTCCTACGAGCAGTACTTC	CASSFHGTSGGSSYEQYF
many	TRBJ1-1	TRBV12-3/TRBV12-4	TRBD1	TGTGCCAGCAGTTTTACGCCAGGGGGCACTGAAGCTTTCTTT	CASSFTPGGTEAFF
NA	TRBJ1-6	TRBV7-8	NA	TGTGCCAGCAGCATCGGGATCCATAACTCACCCCTCCACTTT	CASSIGIHNSPLHF
NA	TRBJ2-7	TRBV12-3/TRBV12-4	TRBD2	TGTGCCAGCAGTAGCGGGGGGGTAACAGGCGAGCAGTACTTC	CASSSGGVTGEQYF
many	TRBJ2-3	TRBV18	NA	TGTGCCAGCTCACCACAGGACGCAGATACGCAGTATTTT	CASSPQDADTQYF
NA	TRBJ2-1	TRBV7-9	TRBD2	TGTGCCAGCAGCCGCGGGAGTAGCTCCTACAATGAGCAGTTCTTC	CASSRGSSSYNEQFF
NA	TRBJ2-5	TRBV15	NA	TGTGCCACCAGCACGGGTACGTGGACAGAGCAAGAGACCCAGCACTTC	CATSTGTWTEQETQHF
NA	TRBJ2-7	TRBV10-3	TRBD1	TGTGCCATCAGGGACCCGGGCAGGACAGGGAAAGACGAGCAGTACTTC	CAIRDPGRTGKDEQYF
NA	TRBJ1-1	TRBV7-2	NA	TGTGCCAGCAGCTTACCCCCCCGGGAAGCTTTCTTT	CASSLPPREAFF
NA	TRBJ2-4	TRBV7-9	TRBD1	TGTGCCAGCAGCCGAGACGTAGGGGGCGAGGCCAAAAACATTCAGTACTTC	CASSRDVGGEAKNIQYF
NA	TRBJ2-1	TRBV7-2	NA	TGTGCCAGCAGCTTAAAGGGGTGGGGGGTTGGGATCAATGAGCAGTTCTTC	CASSLKGWGVGINEQFF
many	TRBJ1-1	TRBV20-1	TRBD1	TGCAGTGCTTTCGGACAGGCGAGAGGGTGGGAGAACACTGAAGCTTTCTTT	CSAFGQARGWENTEAFF
many	TRBJ1-5	TRBV2	NA	TGTGCCAGCAGATATCAAGGGGGCCAGCATTTT	CASRYQGGQHF
NA	TRBJ2-5	TRBV24-1	TRBD2	TGTGCCACCAGTGATCCAGGGAGGACTAGCGGGATCCCAGAGACCCAGTACTTC	CATSDPGRTSGIPETQYF
NA	TRBJ2-1	TRBV7-3	NA	TGTGCCAGCAGCTCAGCCACAGGGTTAGGTCCTCAGTTCTTC	CASSSATGLGPQFF
many	TRBJ2-1	TRBV6-1	NA	TGTGCCAGCAGTGAAAGAGAAGGACAGCCCTACAATGAGCAGTTCTTC	CASSEREGQPYNEQFF
once	TRBJ2-7	TRBV7-9	NA	TGTGCCAGCAGCCTGAAAGTTTACGAGCAGTACTTC	CASSLKVYEQYF
NA	TRBJ2-2	TRBV2	NA	TGTGCCAGCAGTGAGGGCGGCCCTCCCGGGGAGCTGTTTTTT	CASSEGGPPGELFF
many	TRBJ1-1	TRBV18	NA	TGTGCCAGCACCGGTATGACCAACACTGAAGCTTTCTTT	CASTGMTNTEAFF
few	TRBJ2-1	TRBV10-3	NA	TGTGCCATCAGCGTGGTAAATCACAATGAGCAGTTCTTC	CAISVVNHNEQFF
once	TRBJ1-2	TRBV7-2	NA	TGTGCCAGCAGCTTATTAGGGTGGGGTTATGGCTACACCTTC	CASSLLGWGYGYTF
NA	TRBJ2-3	TRBV10-1	TRBD2	TGCGCCAGCAGTGGGGCTAGCGGGGGGGCGGGCACAGATACGCAGTATTTT	CASSGASGGAGTDTQYF
NA	TRBJ1-2	TRBV10-3	TRBD1	TGTGCCATCAGTGAGTGGGTGGAGGGGACAGGGAGAAGGGGCTACACCTTC	CAISEWVEGTGRRGYTF
many	TRBJ2-1	TRBV20-1	NA	TGCAGTGCTAGATGGGGATACAATGAGCAGTTCTTC	CSARWGYNEQFF
many	TRBJ2-7	TRBV7-9	TRBD2	TGTGCCAGCAGCTTGGGACTAGACCCTAGGGGGGTCTACGAGCAGTACTTC	CASSLGLDPRGVYEQYF
NA	TRBJ2-1	TRBV20-1	TRBD2	TGCAGTGCTAGAGATGGGCTAGCGGGACCGGACCAGTTCTTC	CSARDGLAGPDQFF
NA	TRBJ1-5	TRBV10-3	NA	TGTGCCATGAGTGAATCCAGGCCCCAGCATTTT	CAMSESRPQHF
few	TRBJ2-7	TRBV20-1	TRBD1	TGCAGTGCTACAAGACAGGGGTACGAGCAGTACTTC	CSATRQGYEQYF
NA	TRBJ1-5	TRBV7-7	NA	TGTGCCAGCAGCCCCGAACTCCAAGGGACCCAGCATTTT	CASSPELQGTQHF
NA	TRBJ2-7	TRBV15	TRBD2	TGTGCCACCAGCAGAGATCGGGCGGGAGCTTACGAGCAGTACTTC	CATSRDRAGAYEQYF
NA	TRBJ2-3	TRBV5-1	TRBD2	TGCGCCAGCTTCCTTGGGAGCGGGAGTACAGATACGCAGTATTTT	CASFLGSGSTDTQYF
once	TRBJ2-2	TRBV10-3	TRBD1	TGTGCCATCAGGGACAAGGGACAGGCCACCGGGGAGCCGTTTTTT	CAIRDKGQATGEPFF
once	TRBJ2-5	TRBV6-4	TRBD2	TGTGCCAGCAGACGTACCGGGACTACTAGAGGGGAGACCCAGTACTTC	CASRRTGTTRGETQYF
NA	TRBJ2-6	TRBV9	NA	TGTGCCAGCAGCGTAGTTGCTAGCGCCAACGTCCTGACTTTC	CASSVVASANVLTF
once	TRBJ1-6	TRBV19	NA	TGTGCCAGTAGTATAGGGGACGATTCACCCCTCCACTTT	CASSIGDDSPLHF